The T cell receptor (beta chain) described here comes from a study of T cells in women clearing cervical HPV infection. About the research overall: Women with histologically confirmed HPV16-related CIN3 or worse, 2 with invasive cancer, served as cases. Blood came at first lesion visit for cases, post-clearance for controls.

Assay used: immunoSEQ multiplex PCR; TCRdb lists only in-frame clones, some missing. The listing contains around 31,000 clones. Germline V gene sequence: CDR1 LNHDA, CDR2 SQIVND (reference sequence). The CDR3 length is 16 residues. Study-wide findings and caveats: T-cell numbers per sample were unknown and may explain richness differences. Controls had more TRBV6-7 (roughly 0.16%) than cases (roughly 0.11%).

As regards this clone: Its antigen remains unidentified. The read comes to an end 3 residues before the CDR3 does, leaving the germline J gene to fill in the end.

Material for sequencing was blood buffy coat. The sequence came from a woman between 18 and 70 years old with a cervical HPV16 infection that either progressed to CIN3+ or cleared (not recorded which). This chain links TRBV19 with TRBJ1-2; D is possibly TRBD1 (5 bases). The part of the CDR3 DNA that was read is TGTGCCAGTAGTATAGGGAGCGGGGGGACCTCCTACGAC. This encodes CASSIGSGGTSYD. The whole CDR3 sequence reads CASSIGSGGTSYDYTF.